Following are 5 T cell receptor beta chains from one sample sequenced in a study of blood T cell repertoires in COVID-19. Sequenced by immunoSEQ multiplex PCR; TCRdb stores in-frame clones only, minus some. The profile shows about 74,000 clones, around 80% of them singletons. Material for sequencing was peripheral blood. The receptor set was obtained from a human donor in a cohort sampled during active COVID-19.

In its sample, this clone was seen a few times. This rearrangement joins TRBV6-6 to TRBJ1-5; 7 nucleotides match TRBD1. The J segment lost 6 bases and the V segment lost 5 bases, leaving 7 bases of the junction unmatched. From germline, CDR1 is MNHNY and CDR2 SVGAGI (reference sequence). The CDR3 has 14 residues. As DNA, the CDR3 is TGTGCCAGCAGTCTGACAGGGAAGGTTCAGCCCCAGCATTTT. This gives the protein CASSLTGKVQPQHF.

This clone showed up just once. DNA of the CDR3: TGTGCCATCAGTAAAGATCTAGCGGGGGCTCAAGAGACCCAGTACTTC. It translates to CAISKDLAGAQETQYF. This rearrangement joins TRBV10-3 to TRBJ2-5; TRBD2 aligns across 10 bases. The CDR3 consists of 16 residues. In germline, CDR1 is ENHRY, CDR2 SYGVKD. V was pared by 5 bases and J by 2 bases, with 8 bases of the junction left unmatched.

The CDR3 is CASRTGGVSPLHF. DNA of the CDR3: TGTGCCAGCAGAACAGGGGGAGTTTCACCCCTCCACTTT. The J gene is TRBJ1-6, the V gene TRBV7-2; 8 positions agree with TRBD1. Per germline, CDR1 SGHTA and CDR2 FQGNSA. This CDR3 comprises 13 residues. The V gene end was trimmed by 6 bases and the J gene end by 9 bases; junction bases not matched to a gene: 4.

DNA of the CDR3: TGCGCCAGCACCCCTCTGAAGCATTGTGAGCAGTACTTC. This sequence encodes CASTPLKHCEQYF. The gene calls are TRBV23-1 and TRBJ2-7, with D unresolved. TRBV23-1 is an ORF, with its function uncertain. Trimming removed 7 bases from V and 7 bases from J, with 17 bases in between. The CDR3 is 13 residues long.

The CDR3 loop is CASSVEGRRWGETQYF. Here the CDR3 DNA reads TGCGCCAGCAGCGTAGAGGGAAGAAGGTGGGGAGAGACCCAGTACTTC. The chain uses TRBV5-1 and TRBJ2-5; maybe TRBD2 (5 bases). V lost 4 bases and J lost 4, with 20 bases in between. The CDR3 runs 16 residues. Germline V gene data show CDR1 as SGHRS and CDR2 as YFSETQ.